This T cell receptor beta chain was observed in a study of molecular identifiers for immune sequencing clone quantification (dated by TCRdb to about 2018). Study-level background: For a replicate experiment, the RNA from either 20,000 or 100,000 naive CD8 T cells was divided into five aliquots, and four of those aliquots went on to sequencing. This methods study used CD8 T cells to benchmark TCR RNA copy counting and molecular-identifier clustering-based TCR repertoire sequencing (MIDCIRS).

The library relied on PCR. TCRdb records Illumina HiSeq 4000 as the sequencer. Bulk TCR libraries were made following a previously described method, with the TCR primers given in Table S5. Purification of total RNA was performed with the Qiagen AllPrep DNA/RNA kit. Reads from multiple sequencing runs of the same library were pooled before analysis. Per the authors' processing: Reads were retained only if the reads had an exact TCR constant sequence, and the retained reads were trimmed to 150 nt and grouped according to their 12-nt molecular barcodes. Reads within each barcode group were sub-clustered using a 15% Levenshtein threshold, and quality-weighted consensus sequences were constructed for each RNA molecule. Non-functional sequences were excluded, and lower-count sequences lying one edit away from another sequence were also excluded. Based on a fit of two negative binomial distributions, barcode sub-clusters having less than 20% of the maximum read count were discarded. The public reads were quality trimmed at Q25 with fastp and then assembled into clones with MiXCR by TCRdb, keeping productive beta chains. Each entry merges the rows of one CDR3 protein and shows their most common DNA and genes. TCRdb's processing, not the authors', yielded these V and J calls. In all, the sample holds 35,000 or so distinct CDR3 sequences, and 19% of those were seen once. The ten largest clonotypes hold roughly 1% of the sample.

Details on this clonotype: No antigen is known for it. Base qualities are not at hand, and no much larger clone is one base apart.

Results the study describes overall, beyond this receptor: The sizes of highly expanded clones could end up underestimated when identical TCR molecules share a barcode. Approximately 3.3 recovered TCR RNA copies per cell were obtained by modeling, versus around 9.8 by digital PCR, implying a capture efficiency of about 30%. Spiked-in Jurkat TCR RNA equal to a single cell's worth was reported to be detectable even within 1,100,000 naive CD8 T cells. Naive libraries contained spiked-in Jurkat TCR RNA (approximately ten copies' worth), which is not part of the donor repertoire. In CMV-specific effector cells, clones with more than 20 RNA copies contained over 97% of molecules, whereas in naive cells such clones contained under 1% of molecules. When barcode sub-clustering was left out, chimeric consensus sequences inflated TCR diversity, with chimeras reaching as high as 47%.

Naive CD8 T cell libraries were made from around 20,000 to 1,000,000 sorted cells using 10%, 30% or 50% of purified RNA. On a BD FACSAria II, naive CD8 T cells were FACS-sorted as CD8+CD4-CCR7+CD45RA+ and collected into RLT Plus buffer. Detection sensitivity was tested by spiking Jurkat RNA equal to ten TCR copies' worth into samples containing about 17,000-1,000,000 naive CD8 T cells. Enrichment of CD8 T cells was performed with RosetteSep CD8+ T Cell Enrichment Cocktail and Ficoll-Paque, after which ACK red cell lysis was carried out. From its cysteine to its phenylalanine, the CDR3 spans 12 amino acids. The kept DNA is CDR3 alone, 36 bases in frame from the first base. The germline V gene (reference sequence) supplies CDR1 SSHAT and CDR2 FNYEAQ.

Sequenced sample: naive CD8+ T cells from blood, with Jurkat cell RNA spiked in. The sample's cell subset or site, from its label and the paper: FACS-sorted CD8+CD4-CCR7+CD45RA+ naive T cells. This receptor was taken from a human donor in good health. Some libraries in this study had Jurkat cell RNA spiked in. The chain uses TRBV7-7 and TRBJ2-7, with no reliable assignment of the D segment. The CDR3 region has the sequence CAGSPRGDEQYF. The nucleotide sequence reads as follows: TGTGCTGGCAGCCCCCGAGGTGACGAGCAGTACTTC.